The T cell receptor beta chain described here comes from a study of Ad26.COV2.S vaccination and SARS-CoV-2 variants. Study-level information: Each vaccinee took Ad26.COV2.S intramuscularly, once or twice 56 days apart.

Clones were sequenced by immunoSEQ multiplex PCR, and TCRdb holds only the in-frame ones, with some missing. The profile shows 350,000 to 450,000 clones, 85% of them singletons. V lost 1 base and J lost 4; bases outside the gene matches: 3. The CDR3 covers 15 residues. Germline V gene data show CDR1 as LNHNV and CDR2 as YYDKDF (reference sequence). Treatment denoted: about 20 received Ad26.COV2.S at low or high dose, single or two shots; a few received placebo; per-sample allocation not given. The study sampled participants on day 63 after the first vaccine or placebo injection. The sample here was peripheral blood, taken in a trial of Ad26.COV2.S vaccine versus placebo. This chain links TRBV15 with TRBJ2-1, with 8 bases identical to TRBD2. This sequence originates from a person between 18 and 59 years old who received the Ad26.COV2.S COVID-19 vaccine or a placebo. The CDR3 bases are TGTGCCACCAGCAGAGTAGCGGGGCGTTACAATGAGCAGTTCTTC. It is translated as CATSRVAGRYNEQFF.